This T cell receptor (beta chain) was obtained from a study of blood T cell repertoires in COVID-19. Patients of the Seattle cohort, enrolled during active infection, were followed longitudinally. The V and J ends lost 1 base and 1 base respectively, with 13 bases between them. The germline CDR1 and CDR2 sequences are SGHVS and FNYEAQ. CDR3 size: 16 residues. Profiled with immunoSEQ multiplex PCR; TCRdb holds only in-frame clones, not every one. The sample includes 150,000 to 200,000 clones, 80% to 90% of them seen just once. The V and J genes are TRBV7-6 and TRBJ1-1, with a tentative D call TRBD1 (5 bases). The specimen was peripheral blood. This clonotype was sampled from a woman aged 70-85 years with COVID-19, enrolled during active disease. The CDR3 reads CASSLGDSNPNTEAFF. The CDR3 DNA reads as TGTGCCAGCAGCTTAGGAGACAGCAATCCGAACACTGAAGCTTTCTTT.